Listed below are T cell receptor beta chains from one sample, sequenced in a study of blood T cell repertoires in COVID-19. Profiled with immunoSEQ multiplex PCR; TCRdb holds only in-frame clones, not every one. Among some 180,000 clones, 85% to 90% were seen once, and the ten largest hold around 20%. Material for sequencing was peripheral blood. All receptors come from a man between 65 and 79 years old with active or convalescent COVID-19. Each CDR3 is given without its conserved first and last residue. Fields, in order: V gene, clone size, J gene, CDR3 protein. Clone size is stated in some rows and not others, as once, few, many or a class when expanded.

>TRBV6-5|-|TRBJ1-5
ASSGDYSNQPQH
>TRBV27|-|TRBJ2-3
ASSRGTGGTQY
>TRBV4-3|-|TRBJ2-5
ASSQTFLLAGATETQY
>TRBV12-3/TRBV12-4|-|TRBJ1-6
ASSLGHTLH
>TRBV7-2|-|TRBJ1-5
ASSFGTAGNQPQH
>TRBV5-1|-|TRBJ2-5
ASSGQNFQETQY
>TRBV12-3/TRBV12-4|once|TRBJ1-1
ASSRQYTEAF
>TRBV5-6|-|TRBJ1-1
ASSFPRQGLNTEAF
>TRBV10-3|-|TRBJ1-2
AISESLQDRGYT
>TRBV6-5|-|TRBJ1-4
ASGQGNEKLF
>TRBV9|-|TRBJ1-3
ASSSEAGLAGNTIY
>TRBV30|-|TRBJ1-5
AWSPTGVRQPQH
>TRBV15|-|TRBJ1-1
ATSRGLGEAF
>TRBV29-1|-|TRBJ2-1
SARPKSGSLYNEQF
>TRBV11-2|-|TRBJ1-2
ASSFDRINGYT
>TRBV5-8|-|TRBJ1-3
ASSPGQASSGNTIY
>TRBV6-2/TRBV6-3|once|TRBJ1-5
ASSTNRGWQPQH
>TRBV7-9|-|TRBJ2-2
ASTHISGELF
>TRBV7-2|-|TRBJ2-2
ASSQKFQGTGELF
>TRBV5-1|-|TRBJ2-1
ASSGRTVYNEQF
>TRBV19|-|TRBJ1-2
ASSIAGGGGGYT
>TRBV27|-|TRBJ2-7
ASSRPGTGTYEQY
>TRBV28|-|TRBJ1-2
ASQGGFGYT
>TRBV24-1|-|TRBJ1-5
ATSDPGQGNQPQH
>TRBV7-2|-|TRBJ2-1
ASSYVRGGGDEQF
>TRBV5-1|-|TRBJ1-1
ASSSDRPNTEAF